The T cell receptor (beta chain) under discussion was sequenced for a study of identical twins. Study outcomes and limitations: Out-of-frame TCR alpha sharing observed in monozygotic twins exceeded model estimates.

V lost 3 bases to trimming and J lost 6 bases, with 6 bases between them. Germline CDR1 is SGDLS and CDR2 is YYNGEE. This CDR3 spans 11 amino acids. TCRdb itself ran the 5' RACE reads through MiXCR, one entry per CDR3 protein. The sample holds 700,000 or so distinct CDR3 sequences, 21% seen once. This clonotype has just a few counts. Its antigen is undetermined. The same data also went into a second study, on T cells expressing NK-cell markers. This second study notes: Most of the eight sequenced donors tested HCMV-seropositive; one tested seronegative.

The specimen was PBMCs. J is TRBJ1-1 and V is TRBV9; no clear D gene. This sequence originates from a woman younger than 30 in good health. This CDR3 reads CASSAESEAFF. As DNA, the CDR3 is TGTGCCAGCAGCGCCGAATCTGAAGCTTTCTTT.